This T cell receptor beta chain is from a study of breast tumors, draining lymph nodes, adjacent tissues. One entry per CDR3 protein, called by TCRdb with MiXCR from the multiplex PCR reads. The data contain 30,000 to 40,000 distinct CDR3 sequences, roughly 36% of them singletons. V was trimmed by 2 bases and J by 6 bases, leaving 14 bases between them. This CDR3 contains 15 residues. The germline gives CDR1 MDHEN, CDR2 SYDVKM. The sequenced sample was breast tumor tissue. This TCR was recovered from a female donor with breast cancer. Some clones in this sample may be carry-over from other donors' samples. The chain employs TRBV28 and TRBJ1-5, with D tentatively TRBD1 (5 bases). The CDR3 nucleotides are TGTGCCAGCAGTTTAAGACGGGGGTTTGGTCAGCCCCAGCATTTT. It specifies CASSLRRGFGQPQHF.